This is a list of T cell receptor beta chains from one sample in a study of cytomegalovirus exposure and HLA in healthy donors. Only in-frame clones appear in the TCRdb table, and some are missing; sequencing was by immunoSEQ multiplex PCR. Among over 150,000 clones listed, roughly four fifths were seen once. Source material: PBMCs. These receptors came from a woman aged 18-29 years in good health and CMV-seropositive. The CDR3 runs from the conserved cysteine through the conserved F or W. Fields, in order: J gene, V gene, CDR3 protein.

TRBJ2-7 TRBV19 CASSSTGGEKNEQYF
TRBJ1-1 TRBV6-6 CASSQKTSTEAFF
TRBJ2-7 TRBV27 CASKPQGASYEQYF
TRBJ2-7 TRBV4-1 CASSQDGDSDRPYEQYF
TRBJ2-7 TRBV6-5 CASSYRGVAAYEQYF
TRBJ2-1 TRBV7-9 CASIPPRVPRDNEQFF
TRBJ1-5 TRBV7-9 CASSSQGAQPQHF
TRBJ2-7 TRBV7-2 CASSPSAYEQYF
TRBJ1-2 TRBV5-1 CASSPRRDHRDGYTF
TRBJ1-5 TRBV18 CASSPGTGDNQPQHF
TRBJ1-2 TRBV2 CASSPSSTGAGGYTF
TRBJ1-3 TRBV12-5 CASGFRDSGNTIYF
TRBJ1-2 TRBV19 CASSADRGTEGYTF
TRBJ1-1 TRBV7-3 CASSSQGAAEAFF
TRBJ2-5 TRBV7-6 CASSRDRVQETQYF
TRBJ2-7 TRBV21-1 CASMETGYYSYEQYF
TRBJ2-1 TRBV7-2 CASSLTSGAPYNEQFF
TRBJ2-2 TRBV21-1 CASGTSGGPNTGELFF
TRBJ1-2 TRBV6-1 CASSNSGQVEGYTF
TRBJ2-1 TRBV6-4 CASSEGSSSNEQFF
TRBJ2-6 TRBV5-1 CASSSWTGTSSGANVLTF
TRBJ1-2 TRBV7-8 CASSFRDRAHGYTF
TRBJ2-2 TRBV6-5 CASSPGSYTGELFF
TRBJ2-2 TRBV7-6 CAGGGENTGELFF
TRBJ1-4 TRBV29-1 CSAFGQGATNEKLFF
TRBJ1-2 TRBV7-8 CASSLVQGYGYTF
TRBJ2-7 TRBV9 CASSVLRGGEQYF
TRBJ1-5 TRBV5-4 CASSLGTREPQHF
TRBJ1-1 TRBV25-1 CASREWGETEAFF
TRBJ2-1 TRBV7-9 CASSLGDNEQFF
TRBJ2-3 TRBV7-2 CASSLGPGLAPDTQYF
TRBJ2-1 TRBV5-1 CASSLWGRNEQFF
TRBJ1-1 TRBV5-1 CASSLQGYTEAFF